This passage covers 28 T cell receptor beta chains from one sample sequenced in a study of T cell responses to AZD1222 COVID-19 vaccine. This table comes from immunoSEQ multiplex PCR, and its TCRdb copy is limited to in-frame clones, with some not included. This sample has 60,000 to 100,000 clones, with around 90% found just once. This sample comprised peripheral blood, obtained on day 0 of MenACWY control vaccination. The receptors derive from an adult in good health.

The chain carries TRBV27 and TRBJ1-2; D is unresolved. The CDR3 covers 13 residues. V gave up 0 bases and J gave up 7 bases, with 9 bases separating them. Germline V gene sequence: CDR1 MNHEY, CDR2 SMNVEV (reference sequence). The DNA for the CDR3 is TGTGCCAGCAGTTTATCGATAACTAGTGGCTACACCTTC. Amino acid sequence: CASSLSITSGYTF.

The chain uses TRBV2 and TRBJ1-6, with a weak D call TRBD1 (5 bases). This CDR3 spans 15 amino acids. The germline CDR1 and CDR2 sequences are SNHLY and FYNNEI. Trimming removed 1 base from V and 10 bases from J, with 14 bases in between. CDR3 amino acids: CASSEGPGVDSPLHF. The CDR3 nucleotides are TGTGCCAGCAGTGAAGGGCCGGGGGTAGACTCACCCCTCCACTTT. The full variable domain, its missing parts supplied by reference TRBV2 and TRBJ1-6, is EPEVTQTPSHQVTQMGQEVILRCVPISNHLYFYWYRQILGQKVEFLVSFYNNEISEKSEIFDDQFSVERPDGSNFTLKIRSTKLEDSAMYFCASSEGPGVDSPLHFGNGTRLTVT.

The rearrangement links TRBV7-9 to TRBJ2-1; D ambiguous. Trimming took 1 base from V and 2 from J, leaving 15 bases between them. The CDR3 is made up of 17 amino acids. Per the germline V gene, CDR1 is SEHNR and CDR2 is FQNEAQ (reference sequence). CDR3 DNA sequence: TGTGCCAGCAGCTTAGATCGGTCGCCCTGGGCCTACAATGAGCAGTTCTTC. Translated, it gives CASSLDRSPWAYNEQFF. Drawing the rest from reference TRBV7-9 and TRBJ2-1, the complete variable domain is DTGVSQNPRHKITKRGQNVTFRCDPISEHNRLYWYRQTLGQGPEFLTYFQNEAQLEKSRLLSDRFSAERPKGSFSTLEIQRTEQGDSAMYLCASSLDRSPWAYNEQFFGPGTRLTVL.

The genes are TRBV11-2 and TRBJ2-2; TRBD1 aligns across 8 bases. The CDR3 consists of 15 residues. With V trimmed by 5 bases and J by 5 bases, 7 bases remained unmatched. Germline CDR1 reads SGHAT; CDR2 reads FQNNGV. CDR3 sequence reads: CASSLGQGSTGELFF. In DNA form, the CDR3 reads TGTGCCAGCAGCCTTGGACAGGGATCGACCGGGGAGCTGTTTTTT.

This chain uses TRBV5-1 with TRBJ2-6, with 7 positions matching TRBD1. The CDR3 runs to 18 residues. Germline V gives CDR1 SGHRS, CDR2 YFSETQ. J was trimmed by 0 bases and V by 0 bases; bases with no gene match: 6. CDR3 amino acids: CASSLEGRGSSGANVLTF. The CDR3 DNA reads as TGCGCCAGCAGCTTGGAGGGCAGGGGGAGCTCTGGGGCCAACGTCCTGACTTTC.

The chain links TRBV7-2 to TRBJ1-6; D gene unclear. The CDR3 sequence is 18 residues long. The ends were cut back, 2 bases at V and 1 base at J, with 15 bases in the middle. Per the germline V gene, CDR1 is SGHTA and CDR2 is FQGNSA. The CDR3 is CASSLLDPGMSYNSPLHF. The CDR3 DNA is TGTGCCAGCAGCTTATTAGATCCGGGGATGTCCTATAATTCACCCCTCCACTTT.

V is TRBV5-1 and J is TRBJ1-2; a possible D gene is TRBD1 (5 bases). Trimming took 5 bases from V and 1 from J, leaving 9 bases between them. This CDR3 comprises 13 residues. The V gene's germline CDR1 is SGHRS and CDR2 YFSETQ. The CDR3 loop is CASSRGGNYGYTF. The CDR3 DNA sequence: TGCGCCAGCAGTCGGGGGGGTAACTATGGCTACACCTTC.

The chain is built from TRBV4-3 and TRBJ1-5; a weak D match, TRBD1 (5 bases). From germline, CDR1 is LGHNA and CDR2 YSLEER. This CDR3 region has 13 residues. V lost 0 bases to trimming and J lost 11 bases, with 11 bases between them. The CDR3 nucleotides are TGCGCCAGCAGCCAAGAGCAGGGTAGGGCCCAGCATTTT. It is translated as CASSQEQGRAQHF.

The V and J genes are TRBV27 and TRBJ2-7; D is possibly TRBD2 (6 bases). CDR1 is MNHEY, CDR2 SMNVEV, per germline (reference sequence). The CDR3 totals 16 residues. V was clipped by 5 bases and J by 0 bases, with 17 bases between them. CDR3 sequence: CASSPGVGSSSYEQYF. In DNA form, the CDR3 reads TGTGCCAGCAGTCCGGGGGTTGGGAGCAGCTCCTACGAGCAGTACTTC.

The gene calls are TRBV9 and TRBJ1-3, with a tentative D call TRBD1 (6 bases). This CDR3 is 13 amino acids long. Germline values: CDR1 SGDLS, CDR2 YYNGEE. Trimming shortened V by 3 bases and J by 5 bases, and 9 bases separated the two germline ends. This CDR3 reads CASSGQERNTIYF. The CDR3 DNA is TGTGCCAGCAGCGGACAGGAAAGAAACACCATATATTTT.

The chain couples TRBV7-3 to TRBJ2-2, with 11 bases that match TRBD2. Germline V gene data show CDR1 as SGHTA and CDR2 as FQGTGA. V lost 6 bases, J lost 1 base, and 7 bases stayed unmatched. The CDR3 runs 17 residues. CDR3 residues: CASSTSGTSGNTGELFF. The CDR3 DNA follows: TGTGCCAGCAGTACCTCCGGGACTAGCGGGAACACCGGGGAGCTGTTTTTT.

This chain joins TRBV27 and TRBJ2-7; 8 nucleotides agree with TRBD1. Germline loops: CDR1 MNHEY, CDR2 SMNVEV (reference sequence). There are 13 residues in the CDR3. The junction had 6 bases not matched to a gene; V was cut back by 6 bases and J by 5 bases. This CDR3 reads CASRSRGPNEQYF. The DNA of the CDR3 is TGTGCCAGCAGGTCCAGGGGGCCCAACGAGCAGTACTTC.

The J gene is TRBJ2-6, the V gene TRBV24-1, with TRBD1 matching over 9 bases. The CDR3 runs to 18 residues. Germline values: CDR1 KGHDR, CDR2 SFDVKD. After removal of 7 bases from V and 0 bases from J, the junction contained 9 bases not matched to a gene. CDR3 sequence reads: CATSEGTGKVSGANVLTF. Here the CDR3 DNA reads TGTGCCACCAGCGAAGGGACAGGGAAAGTCTCTGGGGCCAACGTCCTGACTTTC.

This clone was detected a few times. The chain is built from TRBV2 and TRBJ1-6; TRBD1 might be the D (6 bases). The CDR3 totals 14 residues. CDR1 is SNHLY, CDR2 FYNNEI, per germline. Between the trimmed V and J ends, which lost 3 bases and 7 bases, there was a span of 10 bases. The CDR3 sequence: CASSEGQLNSPLHF. The CDR3 DNA follows: TGTGCCAGCAGTGAGGGACAACTAAATTCACCCCTCCACTTT.

This chain links TRBV5-4 with TRBJ2-7; the match to TRBD1 covers 9 bases. This CDR3 is built from 18 residues. Germline CDR1 reads SGHNT; CDR2 reads YYREEE (reference sequence). Unmatched junction bases numbered 13, after V lost 2 bases and J lost 1 base. Here the CDR3 DNA reads TGTGCCAGCAGCTTAGGACAGGGGACTTTAGGGATTTCCTACGAGCAGTACTTC. Protein sequence: CASSLGQGTLGISYEQYF.

The chain is built from TRBV28 and TRBJ2-7, with TRBD2 matching over 13 bases. Trimming removed 8 bases from V and 6 bases from J; junction bases left unmatched: 7. Germline V CDR1 and CDR2: MDHEN, SYDVKM. The CDR3 has 14 amino acids. In DNA, the CDR3 is TGTGCCAGCGTACTAGCGGGGGGGCCCAGCGAGCAGTACTTC. Translated, it gives CASVLAGGPSEQYF.

The chain recombines TRBV3-1 (or the pseudogene TRBV3-2) with TRBJ1-6, with 10 positions matching TRBD1. Germline V lookup: CDR1 LGHDT, CDR2 YNNKEL (reference sequence). Losses at the gene ends were 4 bases for V and 6 bases for J; bases not matched to a gene: 3. The CDR3 extends over 15 amino acids. The DNA for the CDR3 is TGTGCCAGCAGCCGTGGGACAGGGGTTAATTCACCCCTCCACTTT. This translates into CASSRGTGVNSPLHF.

The chain couples TRBV5-1 to TRBJ1-2, with D perhaps matching TRBD1 (5 bases). The V gene's germline CDR1 is SGHRS and CDR2 YFSETQ. V was cut by 4 bases and J by 7 bases, with 20 bases left in between. The CDR3 is 15 amino acids. The DNA for the CDR3 is TGCGCCAGCAGCCCCGCCCTAGGACCGGGGGGTGGCTACACCTTC. Its protein is CASSPALGPGGGYTF.

V gene TRBV11-2 combines with J gene TRBJ1-1, with 7 bases matching TRBD1. J was trimmed by 0 bases and V by 3 bases; bases with no gene match: 1. The CDR3 length is 14 residues. Germline CDR1 SGHAT, CDR2 FQNNGV. CDR3: CASSFQGVNTEAFF. The CDR3 DNA reads TGTGCCAGCAGCTTTCAGGGGGTGAACACTGAAGCTTTCTTT.

The CDR3 bases are TGTGCCAGCAGTTACGGCGGTTTTGAAAAACTGTTTTTT. As protein: CASSYGGFEKLFF. The chain joins TRBV6-5 to TRBJ1-4; D is undetermined. This CDR3 has 13 amino acids. Germline loops: CDR1 MNHEY, CDR2 SVGAGI. The V end lost 2 bases, the J end lost 7 bases, and 8 bases lay between the germline ends.

V and J are TRBV7-9 and TRBJ2-3, with 14 bases matching TRBD2. Per germline, CDR1 SEHNR and CDR2 FQNEAQ (reference sequence). The CDR3 runs to 17 residues. Trimming took 1 base from V and 5 from J; bases not matched to a gene: 5. CDR3 in DNA: TGTGCCAGCAGCTTAGGAACCGGGACTAGCGGGGGAGATACGCAGTATTTT. Protein sequence: CASSLGTGTSGGDTQYF.

This clone is a singleton in its sample. The chain employs TRBV5-6 and TRBJ2-3; D not certain. This CDR3 is built from 13 residues. V lost 0 bases and J lost 6, with 8 bases in between. CDR1 is SGHDT and CDR2 is YYEEEE in the germline V gene. CDR3 protein: CASSLGQWDTQYF. CDR3 DNA sequence: TGTGCCAGCAGCTTGGGTCAGTGGGATACGCAGTATTTT.

The chain is built from TRBV5-1 and TRBJ1-4; tentatively, D is TRBD1 (5 bases). The V and J ends lost 1 base and 8 bases respectively, with 15 bases between them. The CDR3 has 15 amino acids. Per germline, CDR1 SGHRS and CDR2 YFSETQ. The CDR3 region has the DNA TGCGCCAGCAGCTTGTATCAGGGCTCTGGGGAAAAACTGTTTTTT. This gives the protein CASSLYQGSGEKLFF.

This clone appeared a few times. The chain carries TRBV9 and TRBJ1-2; unclear D gene. The CDR3 covers 15 residues. CDR1 and CDR2 (germline): SGDLS, YYNGEE. V was shortened by 4 bases and J by 2 bases, with 15 bases between the two germline ends. In DNA form, the CDR3 reads TGTGCCAGCAGCCCCCATGGGGAGAAGAACTATGGCTACACCTTC. Its protein is CASSPHGEKNYGYTF.

The chain carries TRBV5-1 and TRBJ2-3, with no clear D. The CDR3 is 14 amino acids. V lost 4 bases and J lost 0, with 9 bases in between. The germline V gene has CDR1 SGHRS and CDR2 YFSETQ. CDR3 amino acids: CASSVGSSTDTQYF. CDR3 in DNA: TGCGCCAGCAGCGTGGGCTCAAGCACAGATACGCAGTATTTT.

V usage is TRBV6-5 and J usage is TRBJ2-1; possibly TRBD2 for D (7 bases). V dropped 3 bases and J dropped 9 bases, with 15 bases sitting between them. Germline CDR1 is MNHEY and CDR2 is SVGAGI. CDR3 length: 14 amino acids. The CDR3, as DNA: TGTGCCAGCAGTTATGGGGGGGGCACGGGTGAGCAGTTCTTC. It yields the protein CASSYGGGTGEQFF.

This clone was recorded once. The V gene is TRBV5-1, the J gene TRBJ2-7; TRBD1 matches at 7 bases. The CDR3 has 15 residues. The ends lost 5 bases at V and 1 base at J; junction bases unmatched: 9. From germline, CDR1 is SGHRS and CDR2 YFSETQ. The CDR3 sequence: CASSYWTGTSYEQYF. The CDR3 DNA follows: TGCGCCAGCAGTTATTGGACAGGAACTTCCTACGAGCAGTACTTC.

The gene calls are TRBV5-1 and TRBJ1-2, with D unclear. Deletions cut 0 bases from V and 3 bases from J, with 9 bases between. The CDR3 sequence is 14 residues long. CDR1 is SGHRS and CDR2 is YFSETQ in the germline V gene. CDR3 residues: CASSLVPQDYGYTF. The CDR3 coding sequence is TGCGCCAGCAGCTTGGTTCCTCAGGACTATGGCTACACCTTC.